The clone carrying this T cell receptor (beta chain) was observed many times. Its antigen remains unidentified. This specimen comes from a study of regulatory T cells in long-lasting Graves disease. Study-wide results and limits: Persistent Graves' disease cases displayed lower TCR diversity than newly diagnosed ones.

The time point denotes: newly diagnosed GD, antithyroid drugs for less than 3 months. Construction of the TCR library relied on RNA isolated from PBMCs. iRepertoire HTBI primers and Arm-PCR of CDR3 regions built TCR beta libraries. In TCRdb, the multiplex PCR reads were re-called with MiXCR into one record per CDR3 protein. The sample consists of fewer than 550,000 distinct CDR3 sequences, 15% to 20% of them appearing once. This CDR3 is built from 14 residues. Germline V gives CDR1 SGHAT, CDR2 FQNNGV. The V end lost 7 bases, the J end lost 3 bases, and 16 bases lay between the germline ends. This sample was also put to use in a study of T cells in Graves' hyperthyroidism and ophthalmopathy. That source reports: Patients with ophthalmopathy were separated from those with stable hyperthyroidism by a 13 V-J model.

This rearrangement joins TRBV11-2 to TRBJ2-7; D is possibly TRBD2 (6 bases). This material consisted of peripheral blood mononuclear cells (PBMCs), taken at new diagnosis, from a patient treated with antithyroid drugs. The receptor was isolated from a woman aged 18-29 years with Graves disease. The CDR3 DNA reads TGTGCCAGCACCGGTTTCGGGAGTAGCTACGAGCAGTACTTC. Residues: CASTGFGSSYEQYF.